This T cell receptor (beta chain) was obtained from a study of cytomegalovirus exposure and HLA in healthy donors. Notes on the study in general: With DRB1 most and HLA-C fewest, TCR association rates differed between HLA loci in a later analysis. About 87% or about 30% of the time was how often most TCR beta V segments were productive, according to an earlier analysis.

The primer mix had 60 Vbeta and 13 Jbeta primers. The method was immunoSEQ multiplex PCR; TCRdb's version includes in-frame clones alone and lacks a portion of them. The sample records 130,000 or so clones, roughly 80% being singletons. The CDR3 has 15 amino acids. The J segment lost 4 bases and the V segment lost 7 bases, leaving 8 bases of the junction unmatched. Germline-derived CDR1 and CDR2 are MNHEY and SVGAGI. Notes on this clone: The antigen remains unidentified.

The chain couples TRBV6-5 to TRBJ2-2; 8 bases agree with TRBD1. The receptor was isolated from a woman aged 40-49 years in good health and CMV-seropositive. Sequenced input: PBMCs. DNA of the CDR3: TGTGCCAGCAAACTACGACAGGGGACCACCGGGGAGCTGTTTTTT. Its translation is CASKLRQGTTGELFF.